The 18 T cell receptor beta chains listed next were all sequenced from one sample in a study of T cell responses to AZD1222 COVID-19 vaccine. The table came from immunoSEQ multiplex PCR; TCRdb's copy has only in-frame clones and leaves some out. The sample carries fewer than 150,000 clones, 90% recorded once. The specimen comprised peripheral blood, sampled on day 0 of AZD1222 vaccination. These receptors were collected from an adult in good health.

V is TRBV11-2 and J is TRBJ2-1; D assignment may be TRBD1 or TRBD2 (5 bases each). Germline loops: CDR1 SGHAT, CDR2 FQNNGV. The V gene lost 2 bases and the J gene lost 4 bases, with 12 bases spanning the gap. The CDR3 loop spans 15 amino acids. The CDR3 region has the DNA TGTGCCAGCAGCTTACGGGGCTCCCCTTACAATGAGCAGTTCTTC. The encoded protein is CASSLRGSPYNEQFF. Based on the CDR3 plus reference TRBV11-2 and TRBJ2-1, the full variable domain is EAGVAQSPRYKIIEKRQSVAFWCNPISGHATLYWYQQILGQGPKLLIQFQNNGVVDDSQLPKDRFSAERLKGVDSTLKIQPAKLEDSAVYLCASSLRGSPYNEQFFGPGTRLTVL.

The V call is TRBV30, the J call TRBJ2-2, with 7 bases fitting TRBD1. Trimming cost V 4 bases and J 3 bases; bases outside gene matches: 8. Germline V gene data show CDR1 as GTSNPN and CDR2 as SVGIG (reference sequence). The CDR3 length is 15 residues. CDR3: CAWKLRDRYTGELFF. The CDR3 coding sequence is TGTGCCTGGAAGTTGAGGGACAGATACACCGGGGAGCTGTTTTTT. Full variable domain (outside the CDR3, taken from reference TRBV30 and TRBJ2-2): SQTIHQWPATLVQPVGSPLSLECTVEGTSNPNLYWYRQAAGRGLQLLFYSVGIGQISSEVPQNLSASRPQDRQFILSSKKLLLSDSGFYLCAWKLRDRYTGELFFGEGSRLTVL.

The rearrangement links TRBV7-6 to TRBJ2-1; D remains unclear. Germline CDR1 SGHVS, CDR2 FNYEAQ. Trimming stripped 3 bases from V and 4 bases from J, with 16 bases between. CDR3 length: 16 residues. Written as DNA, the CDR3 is TGTGCCAGCAGCTTCCGAAGGGAACAGCCATACAATGAGCAGTTCTTC. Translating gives CASSFRREQPYNEQFF.

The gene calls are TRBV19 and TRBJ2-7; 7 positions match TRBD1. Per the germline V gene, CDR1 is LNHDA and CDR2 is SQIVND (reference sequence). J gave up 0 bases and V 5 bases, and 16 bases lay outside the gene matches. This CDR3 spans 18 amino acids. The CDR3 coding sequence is TGTGCCAGTAGTCCCGGCCCCGGGACAGCAATTATCTCCTACGAGCAGTACTTC. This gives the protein CASSPGPGTAIISYEQYF.

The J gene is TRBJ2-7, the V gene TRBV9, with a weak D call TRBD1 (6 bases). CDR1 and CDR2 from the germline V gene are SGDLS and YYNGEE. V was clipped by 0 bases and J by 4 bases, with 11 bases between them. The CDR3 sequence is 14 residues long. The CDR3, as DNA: TGTGCCAGCAGCGTAGGAGAAGGGGGTTACGAGCAGTACTTC. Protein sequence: CASSVGEGGYEQYF. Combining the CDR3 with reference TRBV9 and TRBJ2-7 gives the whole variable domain DSGVTQTPKHLITATGQRVTLRCSPRSGDLSVYWYQQSLDQGLQFLIQYYNGEERAKGNILERFSAQQFPDLHSELNLSSLELGDSALYFCASSVGEGGYEQYFGPGTRLTVT.

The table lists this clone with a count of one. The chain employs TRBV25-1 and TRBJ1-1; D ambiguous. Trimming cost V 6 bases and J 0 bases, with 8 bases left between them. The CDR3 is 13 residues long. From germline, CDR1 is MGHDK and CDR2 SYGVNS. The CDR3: CASRDALNTEAFF. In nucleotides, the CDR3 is TGTGCCAGCAGGGACGCCCTGAACACTGAAGCTTTCTTT. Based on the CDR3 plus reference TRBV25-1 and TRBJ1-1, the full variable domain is EADIYQTPRYLVIGTGKKITLECSQTMGHDKMYWYQQDPGMELHLIHYSYGVNSTEKGDLSSESTVSRIRTEHFPLTLESARPSHTSQYLCASRDALNTEAFFGQGTRLTVV.

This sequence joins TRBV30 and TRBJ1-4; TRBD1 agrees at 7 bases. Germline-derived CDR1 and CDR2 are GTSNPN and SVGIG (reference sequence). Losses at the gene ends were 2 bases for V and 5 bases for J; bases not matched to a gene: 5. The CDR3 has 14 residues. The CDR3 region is CAWSTGTVNEKLFF. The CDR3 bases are TGTGCCTGGAGTACCGGGACAGTGAATGAAAAACTGTTTTTT. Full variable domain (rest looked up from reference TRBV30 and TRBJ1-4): SQTIHQWPATLVQPVGSPLSLECTVEGTSNPNLYWYRQAAGRGLQLLFYSVGIGQISSEVPQNLSASRPQDRQFILSSKKLLLSDSGFYLCAWSTGTVNEKLFFGSGTQLSVL.

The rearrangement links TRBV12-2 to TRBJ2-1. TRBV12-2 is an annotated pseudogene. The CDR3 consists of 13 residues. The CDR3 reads CASRSETGPCKFF. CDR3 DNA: TGTGCAAGTCGCTCGGAAACGGGACCCTGCAAGTTCTTC.

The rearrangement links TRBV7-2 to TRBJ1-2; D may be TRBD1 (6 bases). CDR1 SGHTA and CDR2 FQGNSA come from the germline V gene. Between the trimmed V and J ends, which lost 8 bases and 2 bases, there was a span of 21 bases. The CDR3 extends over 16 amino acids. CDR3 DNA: TGTGCCAGCTCTGGGGGGCAGGGCGTACTCAACTATGGCTACACCTTC. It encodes CASSGGQGVLNYGYTF.

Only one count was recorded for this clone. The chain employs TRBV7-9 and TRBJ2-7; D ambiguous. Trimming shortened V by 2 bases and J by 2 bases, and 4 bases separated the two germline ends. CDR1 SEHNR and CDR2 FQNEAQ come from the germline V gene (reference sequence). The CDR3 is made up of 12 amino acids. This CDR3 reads CASSLTTYEQYF. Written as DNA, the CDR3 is TGTGCCAGCAGCTTAACTACCTACGAGCAGTACTTC.

CDR3 bases: TGTGCCAGCAGTTACCCAGGGCAGGGAGTGTATGAGCAGTTCTTC. Encoded protein: CASSYPGQGVYEQFF. V usage is TRBV6-5 and J usage is TRBJ2-1; D is tentatively TRBD1 or TRBD2 (5 bases each). CDR1 MNHEY and CDR2 SVGAGI come from the germline V gene. V gave up 2 bases and J gave up 8 bases, with 16 bases separating them. The CDR3 consists of 15 residues.

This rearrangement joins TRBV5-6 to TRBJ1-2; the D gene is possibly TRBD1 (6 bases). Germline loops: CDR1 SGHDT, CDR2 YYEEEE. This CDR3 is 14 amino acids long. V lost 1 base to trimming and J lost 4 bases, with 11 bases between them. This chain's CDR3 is CASSLMDRPYGYTF. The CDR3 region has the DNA TGTGCCAGCAGCTTGATGGACAGACCCTATGGCTACACCTTC.

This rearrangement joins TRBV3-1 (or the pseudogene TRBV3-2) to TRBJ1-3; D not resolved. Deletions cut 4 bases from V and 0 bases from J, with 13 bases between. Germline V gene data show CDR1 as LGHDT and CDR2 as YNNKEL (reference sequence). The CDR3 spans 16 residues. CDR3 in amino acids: CASSLTASDSGNTIYF. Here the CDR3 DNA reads TGTGCCAGCAGCCTGACCGCTTCTGACTCTGGAAACACCATATATTTT.

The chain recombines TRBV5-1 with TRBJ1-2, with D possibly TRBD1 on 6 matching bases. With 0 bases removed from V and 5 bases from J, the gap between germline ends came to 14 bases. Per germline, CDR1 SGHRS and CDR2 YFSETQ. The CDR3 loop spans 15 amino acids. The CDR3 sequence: CASSLATGKAYGYTF. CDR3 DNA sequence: TGCGCCAGCAGCTTGGCCACAGGGAAGGCGTATGGCTACACCTTC.

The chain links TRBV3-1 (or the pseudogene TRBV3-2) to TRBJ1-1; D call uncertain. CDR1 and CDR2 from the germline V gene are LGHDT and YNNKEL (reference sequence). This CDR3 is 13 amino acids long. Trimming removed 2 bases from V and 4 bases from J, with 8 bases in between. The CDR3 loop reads CASSQSGFTEAFF. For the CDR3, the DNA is TGTGCCAGCAGCCAATCGGGGTTCACTGAAGCTTTCTTT.

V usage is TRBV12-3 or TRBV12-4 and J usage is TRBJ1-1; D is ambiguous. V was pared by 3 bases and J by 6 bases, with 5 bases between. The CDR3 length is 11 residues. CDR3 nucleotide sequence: TGTGCCAGCAGTTTGGGAGCTGAAGCTTTCTTT. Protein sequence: CASSLGAEAFF.

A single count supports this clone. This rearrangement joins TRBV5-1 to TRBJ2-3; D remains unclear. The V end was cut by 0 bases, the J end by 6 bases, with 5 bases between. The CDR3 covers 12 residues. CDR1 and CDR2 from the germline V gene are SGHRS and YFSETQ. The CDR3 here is CASSLVRDTQYF. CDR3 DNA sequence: TGCGCCAGCAGCTTGGTGAGGGATACGCAGTATTTT.

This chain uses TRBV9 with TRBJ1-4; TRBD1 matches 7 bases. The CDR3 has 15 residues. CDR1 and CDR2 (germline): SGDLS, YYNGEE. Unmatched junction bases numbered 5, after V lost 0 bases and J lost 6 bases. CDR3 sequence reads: CASSVVSGGDEKLFF. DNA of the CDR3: TGTGCCAGCAGCGTAGTATCAGGGGGGGATGAAAAACTGTTTTTT.